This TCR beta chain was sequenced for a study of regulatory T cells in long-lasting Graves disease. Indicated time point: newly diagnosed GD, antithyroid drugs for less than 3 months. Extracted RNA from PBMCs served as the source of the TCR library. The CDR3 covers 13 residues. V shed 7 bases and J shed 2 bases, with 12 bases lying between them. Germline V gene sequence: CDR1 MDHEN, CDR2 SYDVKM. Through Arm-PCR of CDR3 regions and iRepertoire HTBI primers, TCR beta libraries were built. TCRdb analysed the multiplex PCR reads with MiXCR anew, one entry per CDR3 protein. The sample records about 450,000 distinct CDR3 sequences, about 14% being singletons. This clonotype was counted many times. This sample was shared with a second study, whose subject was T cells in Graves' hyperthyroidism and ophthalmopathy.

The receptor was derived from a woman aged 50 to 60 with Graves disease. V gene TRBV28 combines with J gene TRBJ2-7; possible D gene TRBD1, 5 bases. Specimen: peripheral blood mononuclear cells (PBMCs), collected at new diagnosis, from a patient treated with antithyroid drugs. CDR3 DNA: TGTGCCAGCATCATTGACAGACCCTACGAGCAGTACTTC. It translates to CASIIDRPYEQYF.